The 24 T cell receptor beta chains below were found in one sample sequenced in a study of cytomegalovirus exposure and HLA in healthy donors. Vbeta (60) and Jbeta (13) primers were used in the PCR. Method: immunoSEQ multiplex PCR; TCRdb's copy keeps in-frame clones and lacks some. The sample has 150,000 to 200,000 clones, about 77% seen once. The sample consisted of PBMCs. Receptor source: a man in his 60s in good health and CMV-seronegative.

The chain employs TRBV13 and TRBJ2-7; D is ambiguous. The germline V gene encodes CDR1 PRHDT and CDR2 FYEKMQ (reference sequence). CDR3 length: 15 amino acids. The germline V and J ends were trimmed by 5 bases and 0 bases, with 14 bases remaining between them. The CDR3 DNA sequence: TGTGCCAGCAGCGCGAGGATGACTCCCTCCTACGAGCAGTACTTC. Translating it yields CASSARMTPSYEQYF.

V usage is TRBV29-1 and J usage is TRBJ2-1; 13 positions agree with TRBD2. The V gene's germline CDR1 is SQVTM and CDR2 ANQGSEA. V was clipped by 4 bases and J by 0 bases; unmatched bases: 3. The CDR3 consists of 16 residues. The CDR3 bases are TGCAGCGTTGTGACTAGCGGGGGGAGCTCCTACAATGAGCAGTTCTTC. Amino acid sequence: CSVVTSGGSSYNEQFF.

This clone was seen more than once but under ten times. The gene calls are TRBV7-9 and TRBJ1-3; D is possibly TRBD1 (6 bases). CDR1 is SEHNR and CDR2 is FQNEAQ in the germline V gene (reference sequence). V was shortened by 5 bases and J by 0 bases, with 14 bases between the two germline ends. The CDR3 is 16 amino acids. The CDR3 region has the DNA TGTGCCAGCAGCCCCCAGGGGTTAAACTCTGGAAACACCATATATTTT. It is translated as CASSPQGLNSGNTIYF.

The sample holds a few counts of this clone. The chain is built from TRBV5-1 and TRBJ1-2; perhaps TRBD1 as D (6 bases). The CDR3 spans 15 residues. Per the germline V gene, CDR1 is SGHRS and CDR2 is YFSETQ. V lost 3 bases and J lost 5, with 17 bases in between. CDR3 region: CASSSDGGPTYGYTF. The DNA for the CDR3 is TGCGCCAGCAGCTCTGATGGGGGCCCCACTTATGGCTACACCTTC.

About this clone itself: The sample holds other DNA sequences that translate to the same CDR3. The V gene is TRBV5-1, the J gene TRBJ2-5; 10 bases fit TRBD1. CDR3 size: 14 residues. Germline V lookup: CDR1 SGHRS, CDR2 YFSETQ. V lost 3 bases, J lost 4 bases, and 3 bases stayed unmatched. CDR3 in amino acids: CASSSGQGRETQYF. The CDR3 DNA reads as TGCGCCAGCAGCTCGGGACAGGGGCGAGAGACCCAGTACTTC.

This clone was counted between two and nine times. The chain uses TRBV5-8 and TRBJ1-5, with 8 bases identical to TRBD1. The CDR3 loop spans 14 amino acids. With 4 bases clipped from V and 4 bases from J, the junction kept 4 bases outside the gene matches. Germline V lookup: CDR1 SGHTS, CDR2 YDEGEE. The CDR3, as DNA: TGTGCCAGCAGCAGGGACAGGCAAAATCAGCCCCAGCATTTT. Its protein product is CASSRDRQNQPQHF.

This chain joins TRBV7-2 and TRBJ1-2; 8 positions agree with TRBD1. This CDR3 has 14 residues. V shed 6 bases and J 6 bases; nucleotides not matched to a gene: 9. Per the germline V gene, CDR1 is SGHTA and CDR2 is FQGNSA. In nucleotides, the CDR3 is TGTGCCAGCAGTTCGAGGACAGGGATCGATGGCTACACCTTC. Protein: CASSSRTGIDGYTF.

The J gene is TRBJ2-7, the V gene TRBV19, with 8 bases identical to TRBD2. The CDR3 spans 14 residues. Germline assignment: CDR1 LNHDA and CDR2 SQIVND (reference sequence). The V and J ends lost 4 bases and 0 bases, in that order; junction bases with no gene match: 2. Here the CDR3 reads CASSKGLASYEQYF. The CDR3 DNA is TGTGCCAGTAGTAAAGGACTAGCCTCCTACGAGCAGTACTTC.

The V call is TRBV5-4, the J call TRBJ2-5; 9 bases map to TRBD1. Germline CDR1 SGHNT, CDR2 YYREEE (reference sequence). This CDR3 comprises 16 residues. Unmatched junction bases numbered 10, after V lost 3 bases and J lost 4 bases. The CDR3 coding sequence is TGTGCCAGCAGCTCGGTTACAGGGGGCTCTCCAGAGACCCAGTACTTC. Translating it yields CASSSVTGGSPETQYF. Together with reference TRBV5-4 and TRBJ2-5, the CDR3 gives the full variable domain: ETGVTQSPTHLIKTRGQQVTLRCSSQSGHNTVSWYQQALGQGPQFIFQYYREEENGRGNFPPRFSGLQFPNYSSELNVNALELDDSALYLCASSSVTGGSPETQYFGPGTRLLVL.

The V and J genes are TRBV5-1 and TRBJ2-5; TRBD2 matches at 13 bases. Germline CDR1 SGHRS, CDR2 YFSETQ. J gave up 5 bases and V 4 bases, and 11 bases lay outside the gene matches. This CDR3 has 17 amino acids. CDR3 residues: CASSILTSGGAGETQYF. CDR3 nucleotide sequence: TGCGCCAGCAGCATTCTAACTAGCGGGGGGGCCGGGGAGACCCAGTACTTC.

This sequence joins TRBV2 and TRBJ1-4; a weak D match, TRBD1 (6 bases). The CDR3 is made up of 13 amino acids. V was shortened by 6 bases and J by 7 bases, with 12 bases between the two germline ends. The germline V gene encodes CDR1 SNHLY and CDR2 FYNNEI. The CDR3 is CASRDSGLEKLFF. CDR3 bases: TGTGCCAGCAGGGACAGCGGCCTTGAAAAACTGTTTTTT.

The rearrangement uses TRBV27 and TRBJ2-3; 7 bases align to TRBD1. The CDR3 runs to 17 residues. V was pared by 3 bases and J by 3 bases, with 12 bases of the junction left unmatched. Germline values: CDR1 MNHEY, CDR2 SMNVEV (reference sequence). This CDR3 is CASSFLGKGAGTDTQYF. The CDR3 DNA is TGTGCCAGCAGTTTTCTTGGAAAGGGGGCTGGGACAGATACGCAGTATTTT.

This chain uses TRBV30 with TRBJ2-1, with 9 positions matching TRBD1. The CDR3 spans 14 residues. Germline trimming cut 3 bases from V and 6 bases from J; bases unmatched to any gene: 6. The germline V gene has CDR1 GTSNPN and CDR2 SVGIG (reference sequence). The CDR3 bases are TGTGCCTGGAGGGGACAGGGTGGGTTCAATGAGCAGTTCTTC. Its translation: CAWRGQGGFNEQFF.

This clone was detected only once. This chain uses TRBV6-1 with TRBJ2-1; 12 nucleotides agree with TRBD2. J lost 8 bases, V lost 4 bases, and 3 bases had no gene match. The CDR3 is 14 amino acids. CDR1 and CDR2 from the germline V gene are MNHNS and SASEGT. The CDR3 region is CASSVTSGSHEQFF. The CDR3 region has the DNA TGTGCCAGCAGTGTGACTAGCGGGAGCCATGAGCAGTTCTTC.

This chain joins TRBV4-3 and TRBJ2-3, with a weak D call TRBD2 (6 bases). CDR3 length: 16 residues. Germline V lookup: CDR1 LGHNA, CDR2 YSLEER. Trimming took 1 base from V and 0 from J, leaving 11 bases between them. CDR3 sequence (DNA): TGCGCCAGCAGCCAAGTGGCTAGCGAGAGCACAGATACGCAGTATTTT. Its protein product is CASSQVASESTDTQYF.

CDR3 bases: TGTGCCAGTACCTCGGGACAGGGTCTTCAGCCCCAGCATTTT. Translating gives CASTSGQGLQPQHF. The chain links TRBV19 to TRBJ1-5, with TRBD1 matching 9 bases. The germline V gene encodes CDR1 LNHDA and CDR2 SQIVND (reference sequence). The CDR3 sequence is 14 residues long. With V trimmed by 7 bases and J by 6 bases, 7 bases remained unmatched.

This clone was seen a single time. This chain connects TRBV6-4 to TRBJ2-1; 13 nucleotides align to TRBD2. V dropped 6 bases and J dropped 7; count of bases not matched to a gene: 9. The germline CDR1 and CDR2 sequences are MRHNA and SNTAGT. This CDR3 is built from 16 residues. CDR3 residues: CASSRTSGSPWNEQFF. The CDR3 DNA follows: TGTGCCAGCAGCAGGACTAGCGGGAGCCCTTGGAATGAGCAGTTCTTC.

The CDR3 coding sequence is TGTGCCAGCAGTTCCACCGGGACACCCCCATACGAGCAGTACTTC. The encoded protein is CASSSTGTPPYEQYF. The rearrangement joins TRBV28 to TRBJ2-7, with D perhaps TRBD1 (6 bases). Per the germline V gene, CDR1 is MDHEN and CDR2 is SYDVKM. This CDR3 comprises 15 residues. V shed 4 bases and J shed 4 bases, with 17 bases lying between them.

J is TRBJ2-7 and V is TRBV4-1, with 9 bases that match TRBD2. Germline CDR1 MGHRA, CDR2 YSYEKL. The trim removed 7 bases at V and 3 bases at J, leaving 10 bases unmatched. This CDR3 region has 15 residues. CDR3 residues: CASTWLASGNYEQYF. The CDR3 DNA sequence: TGCGCCAGCACCTGGCTGGCTAGCGGGAACTACGAGCAGTACTTC.

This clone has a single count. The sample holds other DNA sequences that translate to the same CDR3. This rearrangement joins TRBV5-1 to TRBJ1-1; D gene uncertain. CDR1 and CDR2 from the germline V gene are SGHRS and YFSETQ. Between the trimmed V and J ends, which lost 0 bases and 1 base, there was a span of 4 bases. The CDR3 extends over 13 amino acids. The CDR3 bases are TGCGCCAGCAGCTTGGCCCGGAACACTGAAGCTTTCTTT. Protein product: CASSLARNTEAFF.

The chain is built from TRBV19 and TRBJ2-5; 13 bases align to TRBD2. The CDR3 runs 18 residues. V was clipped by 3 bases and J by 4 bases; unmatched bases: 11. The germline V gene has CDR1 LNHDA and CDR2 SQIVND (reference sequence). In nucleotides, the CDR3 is TGTGCCAGTAGTATTTCAGGACTAGCGGGAGAGACGGGAGAGACCCAGTACTTC. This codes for CASSISGLAGETGETQYF.

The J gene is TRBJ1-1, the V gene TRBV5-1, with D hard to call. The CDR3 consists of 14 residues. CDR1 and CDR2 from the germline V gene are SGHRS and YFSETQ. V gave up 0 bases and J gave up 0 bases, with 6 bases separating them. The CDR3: CASSLAPVNTEAFF. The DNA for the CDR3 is TGCGCCAGCAGCTTGGCCCCGGTGAACACTGAAGCTTTCTTT.

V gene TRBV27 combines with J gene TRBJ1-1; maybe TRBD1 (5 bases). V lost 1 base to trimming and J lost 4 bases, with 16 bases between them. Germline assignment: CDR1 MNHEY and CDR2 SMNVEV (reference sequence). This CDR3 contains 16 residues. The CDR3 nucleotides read TGTGCCAGCAGTTTATATCCCCCAGGGAGGGGCACTGAAGCTTTCTTT. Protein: CASSLYPPGRGTEAFF.

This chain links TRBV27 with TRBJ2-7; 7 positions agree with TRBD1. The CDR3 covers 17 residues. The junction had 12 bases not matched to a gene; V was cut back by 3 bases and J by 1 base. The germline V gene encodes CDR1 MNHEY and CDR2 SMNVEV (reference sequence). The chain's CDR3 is CASSFSARAGGSYEQYF. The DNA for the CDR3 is TGTGCCAGCAGTTTCTCGGCCCGGGCAGGGGGATCCTACGAGCAGTACTTC.